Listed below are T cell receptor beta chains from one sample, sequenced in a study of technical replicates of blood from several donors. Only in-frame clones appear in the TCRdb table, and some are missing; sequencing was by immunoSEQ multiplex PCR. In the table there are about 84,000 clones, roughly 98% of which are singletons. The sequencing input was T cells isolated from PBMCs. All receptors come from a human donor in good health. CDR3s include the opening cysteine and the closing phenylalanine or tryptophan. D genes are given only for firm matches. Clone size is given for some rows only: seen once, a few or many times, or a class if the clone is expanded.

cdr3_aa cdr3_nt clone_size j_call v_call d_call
CASKFYEAAFF TGTGCCAGCAAGTTCTACGAGGCTGCTTTCTTT - TRBJ1-1 TRBV19 -
CASSASGLAGSWEQFF TGTGCCAGCAGTGCCTCGGGACTAGCGGGTTCTTGGGAGCAGTTCTTC - TRBJ2-1 TRBV6-1 TRBD2
CSVEGDRSSYNEQFF TGCAGCGTTGAGGGGGACAGGAGCTCCTACAATGAGCAGTTCTTC - TRBJ2-1 TRBV29-1 TRBD1
CASSRNEGAAGNTIYF TGCGCCAGCAGCCGAAATGAAGGGGCGGCTGGAAACACCATATATTTT - TRBJ1-3 TRBV5-1 -
CASTMTPGTRGTGELFF TGCGCCAGCACCATGACCCCCGGGACTAGAGGCACCGGGGAGCTGTTTTTT - TRBJ2-2 TRBV5-1 TRBD2
CASVQAMGTEAFF TGTGCCAGCGTACAGGCAATGGGGACTGAAGCTTTCTTT - TRBJ1-1 TRBV11-2 -
CASSYPRGAGQETQYF TGTGCCAGCAGTTACCCGCGGGGGGCGGGACAAGAGACCCAGTACTTC - TRBJ2-5 TRBV6-5 TRBD2
CASTTQGAPGNTIYF TGCGCCAGCACTACACAGGGGGCGCCCGGAAACACCATATATTTT - TRBJ1-3 TRBV5-1 TRBD1
CASSLSGGTYNEQFF TGTGCCAGCAGCCTAAGCGGGGGGACCTACAATGAGCAGTTCTTC - TRBJ2-1 TRBV7-3 TRBD2
CASSSSTVQETQYF TGTGCCAGCAGTAGTTCGACAGTGCAAGAGACCCAGTACTTC - TRBJ2-5 TRBV2 -
CASSQVGLASGFF TGCGCCAGCAGCCAAGTAGGTTTGGCTAGCGGGTTCTTC - TRBJ2-1 TRBV4-1 TRBD2
CASSQYPRDRGYEQYF TGTGCCAGCAGCCAATACCCCCGGGACAGGGGCTACGAGCAGTACTTC - TRBJ2-7 TRBV14 TRBD1
CASSLVRGGAGELFF TGTGCCAGCAGCTTGGTGCGGGGGGGCGCCGGGGAGCTGTTTTTT once TRBJ2-2 TRBV7-3 TRBD2
CSAGVAGQGTEAFF TGCAGCGCTGGGGTGGCGGGACAGGGCACTGAAGCTTTCTTT - TRBJ1-1 TRBV29-1 TRBD1
CASSLVTSYEQYF TGCGCCAGCAGCTTGGTTACTAGCTACGAGCAGTACTTC - TRBJ2-7 TRBV5-1 -
CASSQGVTAGKYVIQYF TGCGCCAGCAGCCAAGGGGTGACGGCGGGGAAATATGTCATTCAGTACTTC - TRBJ2-4 TRBV4-1 -
CASSSRAGETQYF TGTGCCAGCAGCTCTAGGGCGGGGGAGACCCAGTACTTC - TRBJ2-5 TRBV7-2 -
CASSAPGRANTEAFF TGTGCCAGCAGCGCGCCAGGGAGGGCGAACACTGAAGCTTTCTTT - TRBJ1-1 TRBV7-9 -
CASSPVGLAATYEQYF TGTGCCAGCAGTCCTGTCGGACTAGCGGCGACCTACGAGCAGTACTTC - TRBJ2-7 TRBV27 TRBD2
CASTGQGRETQYF TGTGCCAGCACTGGACAGGGGAGAGAGACCCAGTACTTC - TRBJ2-5 TRBV9 TRBD1
CASSLNDDGVRGYTF TGTGCCAGCAGTCTAAATGACGACGGGGTTCGGGGCTACACCTTC - TRBJ1-2 TRBV28 -